This T cell receptor (beta chain) emerged from a study of T-cell reconstitution after alpha-beta-depleted transplantation in children (dated by TCRdb to between 2015 and 2016). Context from the whole study: T-cell immune reconstitution after TCRalphabeta/CD19-depleted allogeneic hematopoietic cell transplantation in children was quantitatively tracked in the study by means of TCR repertoire profiling.

The cysteine opens and the phenylalanine closes a CDR3 of 12 amino acids. Only the CDR3 DNA stays, 36 bases, in frame from base 1. V and J are truncated by 4 bases and 2 bases respectively, leaving an intervening sequence of 9 bases. Taken from the germline V gene, the CDR1 and CDR2 loops are SQVTM and ANQGSEA. The receptor library was made with PCR. These reads were obtained on an Illumina HiSeq 2500. TCR library preparation used molecular barcoding, with unique molecular identifiers applied to normalize quantification of the TCRbeta repertoire. The raw public reads went through TCRdb reprocessing: fastp at Q25, MiXCR clone calling, in-frame beta chains kept. Duplicate CDR3 protein sequences are folded into a single record with the most common DNA and genes. This sample comprises about 610,000 distinct CDR3 sequences, under 12% of them detected only once. The top ten hold 4% to 5% of the sample. In its sample, this clonotype was seen many times. Its antigen specificity is not known. Base qualities are not at hand, and no much larger clone is one base apart.

The material sequenced was PBMCs from the stem cell graft donor, taken from the stem cell graft. The source is a human donor who donated a stem cell graft to a child with acute myeloid leukemia. This chain joins TRBV29-1 to TRBJ2-7; the D gene assignment is ambiguous. At the DNA level, the sequence is TGCAGCGTTGGACACGTAGCCTACGAGCAGTACTTC. Its translation is CSVGHVAYEQYF.